The entry below gives a single T cell receptor beta chain sequence along with its context. What it recognizes is unknown. V lost 4 bases, J lost 8 bases, and 14 bases lay in between. Germline CDR1 reads LGHDT; CDR2 reads YNNKEL (reference sequence). The CDR3 loop spans 13 amino acids. This sample stems from a study of T cell responses to AZD1222 COVID-19 vaccine. Looking at the study overall: Researchers grouped second doses given at about 4 or about 12 weeks into one pool. Study results and caveats: There were vaccine-associated CD4 TCRs across spike, dominant at 160-218 and 743-854.

Sequenced by immunoSEQ multiplex PCR; TCRdb stores in-frame clones only, minus some. This table holds 95,000 to 150,000 clones, 80% to 90% found once. This sequence originates from an adult in good health. The chain combines TRBV3-1 (or the pseudogene TRBV3-2) with TRBJ1-1; TRBD1 is a possible D gene (6 bases). Sample: peripheral blood, taken on day 0 of AZD1222 vaccination. The CDR3 DNA is TGTGCCAGCAGCCTTCGGGATAGGGGGGAAGCTTTCTTT. Translation: CASSLRDRGEAFF.